The entry that follows covers one TCR beta chain sequence. The antigen remains undetermined. This entry comes from a study of immune evolution from preneoplasia to lung adenocarcinoma. About the research overall: HLA loss of heterozygosity: about 7% AIS, about 15% MIA, around 35% ADC, none AAH.

Study-wide points: Later-stage lesions seemingly showed higher T cell density and diversity than normal lung.

Each case's diagnosis was confirmed by two pathologists on H&E. CDR3 length: 16 amino acids. V dropped 2 bases and J dropped 3 bases, with 17 bases sitting between them. The table came from immunoSEQ multiplex PCR; TCRdb's copy has only in-frame clones and leaves some out. The sample carries 10,000 or so clones, about 80% recorded once. The genes are TRBV6-7 and TRBJ2-7, with D possibly being TRBD2 (6 bases). TRBV6-7 is an ORF, with its function uncertain. The sequencing input was FFPE minimally invasive lung adenocarcinoma tissue. The sequence was collected from a person aged 65-85 years with lung adenocarcinoma. Some clones in this sample may be carry-over from other donors' samples. This chain's CDR3 is CASSYPCPSAIYEQYF. The CDR3 DNA is TGTGCCAGCAGTTACCCATGCCCTAGCGCAATCTACGAGCAGTACTTC.